This is a list of T cell receptor beta chains from one sample in a study of tumor-infiltrating lymphocytes in primary liver carcinoma. TCRdb re-called the multiplex PCR reads through MiXCR, storing one row per CDR3 protein. This sample has approximately 45,000 distinct CDR3 sequences, with about 73% found just once. The specimen sequenced was liver tumor tissue from sampling region 2. All receptors derive from a man aged 35 to 55 with primary liver carcinoma and hepatitis B virus infection. Both conserved end residues are part of each CDR3. A D gene is named only where the DNA matches it firmly. The size field is filled for only some rows; it gives once, few, many or a size class.

V gene	J gene	clone size	D gene	CDR3 protein	CDR3 DNA
TRBV5-5	TRBJ1-2	.	.	CASGPTLNYDYTF	TGTGCCAGCGGCCCGACGCTTAACTATGACTACACCTTC
TRBV12-3/TRBV12-4	TRBJ1-1	.	TRBD1	CASSLWDRGMNIEVFF	TGTGCCAGCAGTTTATGGGACAGGGGCATGAACATTGAAGTTTTCTTT
TRBV7-2	TRBJ1-5	.	TRBD1	CASSIHRDRGPQPQHF	TGTGCCAGCAGCATACACCGGGACAGGGGTCCTCAGCCCCAGCATTTT
TRBV7-9	TRBJ2-7	.	TRBD2	CATSARTGDTTSGRFAYEQYF	TGTGCAACCAGCGCCCGGACAGGGGATACTACTAGCGGGAGATTCGCGTACGAGCAGTACTTC
TRBV6-5	TRBJ1-2	.	.	CASKTYEGCYTF	TGTGCCAGCAAAACATACGAGGGATGCTACACCTTC
TRBV11-2	TRBJ2-6	.	.	CANSIWVPNLSGANVLTF	TGTGCCAACAGCATCTGGGTACCAAATCTCTCTGGGGCCAACGTCCTGACTTTC
TRBV29-1	TRBJ2-7	few	.	CNALFEAEQYF	TGCAACGCCCTCTTCGAGGCCGAGCAGTACTTC
TRBV11-2	TRBJ1-1	.	.	CTSSLERGPPGEAFF	TGTACCAGCAGCTTAGAACGGGGCCCGCCTGGTGAAGCTTTCTTT
TRBV29-1	TRBJ1-2	.	.	CSVEAEEGVSGYTF	TGCAGCGTTGAAGCGGAAGAAGGGGTGAGTGGTTACACCTTC
TRBV4-1	TRBJ1-3	.	.	CDSSQESDTVRPIYF	TGCGACAGCAGCCAAGAATCGGACACAGTTCGGCCCATATATTTT
TRBV29-1	TRBJ1-2	.	.	CSDNSGYDYTF	TGCAGCGACAACAGCGGCTATGACTACACCTTC
TRBV5-4	TRBJ2-1	once	TRBD2	CASSSGLEGEGNEQFF	TGTGCCAGCAGTTCGGGACTAGAGGGAGAGGGGAATGAGCAGTTCTTC
TRBV6-6	TRBJ1-5	.	TRBD1	CVRRHTPGGDSSNQPQHF	TGTGTCAGGAGGCACACCCCGGGTGGGGACAGTAGCAATCAGCCCCAGCATTTT
TRBV24-1	TRBJ2-7	.	.	CATRNAASYEQYF	TGTGCCACCAGAAACGCGGCCTCCTACGAGCAGTATTTC
TRBV28	TRBJ1-2	.	.	CANSLLKGYGYTF	TGTGCCAACAGTCTACTCAAAGGGTATGGCTACACCTTC
TRBV18	TRBJ2-3	many	.	CASSPTDTQYF	TGTGCCAGCTCACCGACAGATACGCAGTATTTT
TRBV6-5	TRBJ2-1	medium-sized	TRBD2	CASTLTSGTVQFF	TGTGCCAGCACCCTCACTAGCGGGACTGTCCAGTTCTTC
TRBV11-1	TRBJ2-1	.	.	CTSSFSEIHEQLF	TGTACCAGCAGCTTTTCTGAAATCCATGAGCAATTGTTC